The 31 T cell receptor beta chains below were found in one sample sequenced in a study of T cells in Graves' hyperthyroidism and ophthalmopathy. From RNA transcripts, TCR beta CDR3 regions were amplified. Researchers ran a first-round RT-PCR on the TCR CDR3 using the HTBI primer set. TCRdb passed the multiplex PCR reads through MiXCR, listing each CDR3 protein once. The table lists under 400,000 distinct CDR3 sequences, 20% to 30% of them singletons. The sequencing sample was made of blood. The receptor set was obtained from a man aged 50 to 59 with Graves' hyperthyroidism.

This clonotype was detected only a few times. The V gene is TRBV10-3, the J gene TRBJ1-5, with D perhaps TRBD1 (6 bases). CDR3 length: 15 amino acids. V shed 2 bases and J shed 2 bases, with 10 bases lying between them. Germline loops: CDR1 ENHRY, CDR2 SYGVKD. This CDR3 is CAISEGGPGNQPQHF. The CDR3 nucleotides are TGTGCCATCAGTGAGGGGGGGCCAGGCAATCAGCCCCAGCATTTT.

The chain carries TRBV9 and TRBJ2-1; no firm D call. The CDR3 runs to 14 residues. Germline values: CDR1 SGDLS, CDR2 YYNGEE. Trimming cost V 3 bases and J 3 bases, with 10 bases left between them. CDR3 DNA: TGTGCCAGCAGCGCACGTCCGGGCTACAATGAGCAGTTCTTC. Its protein is CASSARPGYNEQFF.

The chain links TRBV28 to TRBJ2-4; TRBD1 matches 12 bases. The CDR3 runs to 14 residues. Per germline, CDR1 MDHEN and CDR2 SYDVKM. The V segment lost 4 bases and the J segment 8 bases; nucleotides outside the gene matches: 3. The CDR3 DNA is TGTGCCAGCAGTTCGGGACAGGGGGCTTACATTCAGTACTTC. It specifies CASSSGQGAYIQYF. Complete variable domain (other parts from reference TRBV28 and TRBJ2-4): DVKVTQSSRYLVKRTGEKVFLECVQDMDHENMFWYRQDPGLGLRLIYFSYDVKMKEKGDIPEGYSVSREKKERFSLILESASTNQTSMYLCASSSGQGAYIQYFGAGTRLSVL.

This chain links TRBV20-1 with TRBJ2-5; D is possibly TRBD2 (5 bases). The CDR3 extends over 12 amino acids. CDR1 and CDR2 (germline): DFQATT, SNEGSKA (reference sequence). Trimming removed 5 bases at V and 5 bases at J, with 12 bases between. The CDR3 DNA is TGCAGTGCTCGAGGGTTCTTGGAGACCCAGTACTTC. This translates into CSARGFLETQYF.

This clonotype was detected many times. This chain links TRBV6-1 with TRBJ2-5; TRBD1 aligns across 8 bases. The CDR3 runs 14 residues. Trimming at V came to 6 bases and at J to 1 base, leaving 4 bases not matched to a gene. Germline loops: CDR1 MNHNS, CDR2 SASEGT. The CDR3 here is CASSDRGFQETQYF. The CDR3 coding sequence is TGTGCCAGCAGCGACAGGGGTTTCCAAGAGACCCAGTACTTC.

At least ten counts were recorded for this clonotype. The chain employs TRBV11-2 and TRBJ2-3; TRBD2 agrees at 9 bases. Germline CDR1 reads SGHAT; CDR2 reads FQNNGV. V lost 0 bases and J lost 6; bases outside the gene matches: 7. This CDR3 contains 16 residues. The CDR3 DNA sequence: TGTGCCAGCAGCTTAGAGGCGGGAGGGCCGAGGGATACGCAGTATTTT. Residues: CASSLEAGGPRDTQYF.

This clonotype was counted a few times. This may be a read error, as it is one base from a much larger clone. The conserved closing phenylalanine or tryptophan is absent in this CDR3, likely reflecting a read error. The chain combines TRBV29-1 with TRBJ1-1; no clear D. The CDR3 covers 15 residues. Deletions cut 2 bases from V and 2 bases from J, with 15 bases between. Germline V gene lookup returns CDR1 SQVTM and CDR2 ANQGSEA. Here the CDR3 reads CSVETRLAVNTEAFL. The CDR3 DNA reads as TGCAGCGTTGAAACGAGGTTGGCGGTTAACACTGAAGCTTTCCTT.

The chain uses TRBV5-6 and TRBJ2-3, with D maybe TRBD1 (5 bases). The CDR3 is 16 amino acids. V lost 1 base and J 0 bases, leaving 12 bases between the germline ends. Germline assignment: CDR1 SGHDT and CDR2 YYEEEE. The CDR3 loop is CASSLLRAGSTDTQYF. The CDR3 DNA reads as TGTGCCAGCAGCTTGCTTCGGGCAGGGAGCACAGATACGCAGTATTTT.

The genes are TRBV7-9 and TRBJ2-1; 7 nucleotides align to TRBD1. The CDR3 consists of 13 residues. J gave up 4 bases and V 9 bases, and 6 bases lay outside the gene matches. The germline CDR1 and CDR2 sequences are SEHNR and FQNEAQ (reference sequence). The CDR3: CASQGDSYNEQFF. CDR3 coding DNA: TGTGCCAGTCAAGGGGACAGTTACAATGAGCAGTTCTTC.

This chain joins TRBV3-1 and TRBJ2-3; 9 bases align to TRBD2. Trimming removed 8 bases from V and 3 bases from J; junction bases left unmatched: 18. The CDR3 has 18 amino acids. CDR1 and CDR2 (germline): LGHDT, YNNKEL (reference sequence). CDR3 sequence reads: CASSNRFSGSIETDTQYF. The CDR3 bases are TGTGCCAGCTCGAACAGATTTAGCGGGAGCATCGAGACAGATACGCAGTATTTT.

This chain connects TRBV6-1 to TRBJ1-2, with 8 bases aligning to TRBD1. The junction had 7 bases not matched to a gene; V was cut back by 6 bases and J by 10 bases. The CDR3 has 12 residues. Germline CDR1 is MNHNS and CDR2 is SASEGT. Here the CDR3 DNA reads TGTGCCAGCAGGGGCAGGGGGCTATTCTACACCTTC. Translating gives CASRGRGLFYTF.

This clonotype was found a few times. CDR3 in DNA: TGTGCCAGCAGCCCCGAACAGGGTAGGGGTGAGACCCAGTACTTC. The encoded protein is CASSPEQGRGETQYF. V usage is TRBV9 and J usage is TRBJ2-5; D possibly corresponds to TRBD1 (6 bases). Trimming stripped 4 bases from V and 5 bases from J, with 18 bases between. The CDR3 runs 15 residues. The V gene's germline CDR1 is SGDLS and CDR2 YYNGEE.

V and J are TRBV20-1 and TRBJ2-7; 8 positions match TRBD1. Germline CDR1 and CDR2: DFQATT and SNEGSKA (reference sequence). CDR3 length: 13 amino acids. V dropped 5 bases and J dropped 6; count of bases not matched to a gene: 9. CDR3 nucleotide sequence: TGCAGTGCTTCACCGTCGACAGGGGTCGAGCAGTACTTC. This gives the protein CSASPSTGVEQYF.

This clonotype was counted many times. This chain connects TRBV2 to TRBJ2-1; 12 bases map to TRBD2. The CDR3 consists of 16 residues. Trimming removed 7 bases from V and 6 bases from J; junction bases left unmatched: 10. The germline CDR1 and CDR2 sequences are SNHLY and FYNNEI. The CDR3 DNA reads TGTGCCAGCAACCTTTTGACTAGCGGGAGAGGCAATGAGCAGTTCTTC. Translation: CASNLLTSGRGNEQFF.

Comments on this clonotype: Sequence at one end of the junction differs from germline and may be a read error. The chain is built from TRBV28 and TRBJ2-3; D is unclear. The CDR3 covers 13 residues. The germline V gene encodes CDR1 MDHEN and CDR2 SYDVKM. This CDR3 is CASSRILVDTQCF. CDR3 sequence (DNA): TGTGCCAGCAGTAGAATCCTGGTAGATACGCAGTGTTTT.

This sequence joins TRBV25-1 and TRBJ2-2; 11 nucleotides align to TRBD2. V dropped 4 bases and J dropped 5; count of bases not matched to a gene: 21. Germline V gene data show CDR1 as MGHDK and CDR2 as SYGVNS. CDR3 size: 21 residues. CDR3 region: CASSGPTSGKSKAGITGELFF. CDR3 coding DNA: TGTGCCAGCAGTGGCCCGACTAGCGGGAAAAGTAAAGCGGGCATAACCGGGGAGCTGTTTTTT.

The chain links TRBV20-1 to TRBJ2-5; D possibly corresponds to TRBD2 (5 bases). Germline CDR1 reads DFQATT; CDR2 reads SNEGSKA (reference sequence). The CDR3 loop spans 13 amino acids. V was shortened by 4 bases and J by 2 bases, with 11 bases between the two germline ends. CDR3 DNA: TGCAGTGCTACCATGGACTCGCAAGAGACCCAGTACTTC. It encodes CSATMDSQETQYF.

J is TRBJ1-3 and V is TRBV30; 9 bases line up with TRBD1. J was trimmed by 9 bases and V by 4 bases; bases with no gene match: 7. The germline V gene encodes CDR1 GTSNPN and CDR2 SVGIG (reference sequence). The CDR3 loop spans 13 amino acids. The chain's CDR3 is CAWTLDRGGTIYF. For the CDR3, the DNA is TGTGCCTGGACCCTGGACAGGGGCGGCACCATATATTTT.

The chain employs TRBV29-1 and TRBJ2-3; either TRBD1 or TRBD2 may supply D (5 bases each). The CDR3 is made up of 13 amino acids. Germline CDR1 reads SQVTM; CDR2 reads ANQGSEA. Deletions cut 3 bases from V and 3 bases from J, with 10 bases between. CDR3 region: CSVDEGTTDTQYF. CDR3 DNA: TGCAGCGTTGACGAGGGGACGACAGATACGCAGTATTTT.

J is TRBJ2-5 and V is TRBV6-5, with D possibly TRBD1 on 9 matching bases. V was shortened by 2 bases and J by 7 bases, with 20 bases between the two germline ends. CDR1 and CDR2 (germline): MNHEY, SVGAGI. CDR3 length: 16 residues. Written as DNA, the CDR3 is TGTGCCAGCAGTTACGCTTGGACAGGGGCGGGAGGGACCCAGTACTTC. Translation: CASSYAWTGAGGTQYF.

The rearrangement links TRBV5-1 to TRBJ2-7; 10 positions match TRBD1. This CDR3 region has 13 residues. V was pared by 9 bases and J by 2 bases, with 5 bases of the junction left unmatched. From germline, CDR1 is SGHRS and CDR2 YFSETQ. The CDR3 reads CATGTGATYEQYF. DNA of the CDR3: TGCGCCACCGGGACAGGGGCCACCTACGAGCAGTACTTC.

This clonotype was seen ten or more times. The gene calls are TRBV3-1 and TRBJ2-7; D uncertain. Trimming removed 2 bases from V and 6 bases from J, with 11 bases in between. This CDR3 has 13 residues. Germline assignment: CDR1 LGHDT and CDR2 YNNKEL (reference sequence). The CDR3 region has the DNA TGTGCCAGCAGCCAAACCCCCACCCGCGAGCAGTACTTC. It encodes CASSQTPTREQYF.

This clonotype was picked up a small number of times. V gene TRBV5-8 combines with J gene TRBJ2-7, with D hard to call. V was clipped by 2 bases and J by 2 bases, with 11 bases between them. The CDR3 consists of 14 residues. Germline CDR1 is SGHTS and CDR2 is YDEGEE. This CDR3 is CASSFRSPTYEQYF. In DNA form, the CDR3 reads TGTGCCAGCAGCTTTCGTTCACCGACCTACGAGCAGTACTTC.

This clonotype was observed a few times. This chain joins TRBV2 and TRBJ2-3; D is unclear. CDR3 length equals 13 residues. CDR1 is SNHLY, CDR2 FYNNEI, per germline. V lost 2 bases, J lost 4 bases, and 7 bases lay in between. The CDR3 DNA follows: TGTGCCAGCAGTGAACGCACAGCAGATACGCAGTATTTT. Translated, it gives CASSERTADTQYF.

At least ten counts were recorded for this clonotype. V and J are TRBV18 and TRBJ2-1; TRBD2 aligns across 15 bases. The CDR3 sequence is 16 residues long. V dropped 9 bases and J dropped 6; count of bases not matched to a gene: 9. CDR1 is KGHSH, CDR2 LQKENI, per germline. The CDR3 spells CASSPPGLAGGNEQFF. The DNA of the CDR3 is TGTGCCAGTAGTCCGCCGGGACTAGCGGGAGGCAATGAGCAGTTCTTC.

The rearrangement uses TRBV5-6 and TRBJ2-3; no definite D call. CDR3 size: 14 residues. Germline V gene sequence: CDR1 SGHDT, CDR2 YYEEEE. V was cut by 3 bases and J by 0 bases, with 8 bases left in between. CDR3 residues: CASSSDASTDTQYF. In DNA form, the CDR3 reads TGTGCCAGCAGCTCAGATGCTAGCACAGATACGCAGTATTTT. The variable domain in full, with the rest retrieved from reference TRBV5-6 and TRBJ2-3, is DAGVTQSPTHLIKTRGQQVTLRCSPKSGHDTVSWYQQALGQGPQFIFQYYEEEERQRGNFPDRFSGHQFPNYSSELNVNALLLGDSALYLCASSSDASTDTQYFGPGTRLTVL.

V usage is TRBV9 and J usage is TRBJ1-1; TRBD1 aligns across 7 bases. Germline trimming cut 4 bases from V and 4 bases from J; bases unmatched to any gene: 7. The CDR3 sequence is 14 residues long. CDR1 and CDR2 (germline): SGDLS, YYNGEE. CDR3 residues: CASSRWTGPTEAFF. In DNA form, the CDR3 reads TGTGCCAGCAGCAGATGGACAGGCCCCACTGAAGCTTTCTTT.

This clonotype has a single count. V usage is TRBV7-9 and J usage is TRBJ1-5; tentatively, D is TRBD1 (5 bases). Germline values: CDR1 SEHNR, CDR2 FQNEAQ (reference sequence). The CDR3 is 13 residues long. Trimming took 10 bases from V and 5 from J, leaving 15 bases between them. This CDR3 reads CATGGGPDQPQHF. The CDR3 coding sequence is TGTGCCACGGGGGGGGGACCGGATCAGCCCCAGCATTTT.

The chain uses TRBV5-1 and TRBJ1-1; 8 nucleotides match TRBD1. V shed 5 bases, J shed 0 bases, and the junction held 6 bases outside the gene matches. CDR3 length: 15 amino acids. The germline CDR1 and CDR2 sequences are SGHRS and YFSETQ. The CDR3 loop reads CASSQGAVMNTEAFF. The CDR3 DNA follows: TGCGCCAGCAGTCAGGGGGCGGTGATGAACACTGAAGCTTTCTTT. Looking up the rest from reference TRBV5-1 and TRBJ1-1 gives the full variable domain: KAGVTQTPRYLIKTRGQQVTLSCSPISGHRSVSWYQQTPGQGLQFLFEYFSETQRNKGNFPGRFSGRQFSNSRSEMNVSTLELGDSALYLCASSQGAVMNTEAFFGQGTRLTVV.

This clonotype has only one observation. The chain joins TRBV12-3 or TRBV12-4 to TRBJ2-5; 7 nucleotides agree with TRBD1. V lost 1 base to trimming and J lost 5 bases; unmatched junction nucleotides: 7. The CDR3 has 15 amino acids. The CDR3 DNA reads TGTGCCAGCAGTTTAGGCAGGGGGTCTCGGGAGACCCAGTACTTC. Encoded protein: CASSLGRGSRETQYF.

This clonotype was observed a few times. The chain has TRBV20-1 and TRBJ2-5, with D hard to call. Germline loops: CDR1 DFQATT, CDR2 SNEGSKA (reference sequence). Trimming removed 0 bases from V and 5 bases from J, with 4 bases in between. The CDR3 sequence is 11 residues long. This chain's CDR3 is CSARDGETQYF. The CDR3 region has the DNA TGCAGTGCTAGAGACGGGGAGACCCAGTACTTC.